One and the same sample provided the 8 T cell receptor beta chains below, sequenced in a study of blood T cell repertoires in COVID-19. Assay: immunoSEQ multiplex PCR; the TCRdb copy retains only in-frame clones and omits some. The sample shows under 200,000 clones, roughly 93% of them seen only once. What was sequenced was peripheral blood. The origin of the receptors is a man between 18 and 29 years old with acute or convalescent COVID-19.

For the CDR3, the DNA is TGTGCCAGCAGTTACCAACAGGGAAACTATGGCTACACCTTC. The encoded protein is CASSYQQGNYGYTF. This rearrangement joins TRBV6-2 or TRBV6-3 to TRBJ1-2, with a tentative D call TRBD1 (6 bases). CDR1 and CDR2 (germline): MNHEY, SVGEGT. The CDR3 has 14 residues. Trimming took off 2 bases at V and 2 bases at J, with 9 bases between the two ends.

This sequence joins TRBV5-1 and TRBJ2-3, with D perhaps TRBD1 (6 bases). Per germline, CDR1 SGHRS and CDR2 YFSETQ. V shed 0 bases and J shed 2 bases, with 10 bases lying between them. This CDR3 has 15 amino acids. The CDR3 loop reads CASSLGTAPTDTQYF. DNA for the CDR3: TGCGCCAGCAGCTTGGGGACAGCGCCCACAGATACGCAGTATTTT.

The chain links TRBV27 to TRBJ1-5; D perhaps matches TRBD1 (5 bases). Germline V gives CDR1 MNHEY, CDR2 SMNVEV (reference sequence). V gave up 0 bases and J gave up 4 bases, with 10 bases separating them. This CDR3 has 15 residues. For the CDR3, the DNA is TGTGCCAGCAGTTTATCCGGCAGGGCTAATCAGCCCCAGCATTTT. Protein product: CASSLSGRANQPQHF.

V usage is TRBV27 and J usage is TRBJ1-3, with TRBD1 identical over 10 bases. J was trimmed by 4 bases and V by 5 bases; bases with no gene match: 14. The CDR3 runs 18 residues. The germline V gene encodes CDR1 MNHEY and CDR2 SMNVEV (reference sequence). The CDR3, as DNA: TGTGCCAGCAGTCGATCCAGACAGGGGGCTAAGTCCGGAAACACCATATATTTT. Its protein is CASSRSRQGAKSGNTIYF.

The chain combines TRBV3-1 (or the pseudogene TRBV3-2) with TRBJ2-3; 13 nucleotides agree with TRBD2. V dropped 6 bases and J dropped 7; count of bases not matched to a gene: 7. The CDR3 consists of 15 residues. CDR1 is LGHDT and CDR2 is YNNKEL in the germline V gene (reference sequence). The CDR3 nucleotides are TGTGCCAGCAGGTCCGGGACTAGCGGGATACATACGCAGTATTTT. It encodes CASRSGTSGIHTQYF.

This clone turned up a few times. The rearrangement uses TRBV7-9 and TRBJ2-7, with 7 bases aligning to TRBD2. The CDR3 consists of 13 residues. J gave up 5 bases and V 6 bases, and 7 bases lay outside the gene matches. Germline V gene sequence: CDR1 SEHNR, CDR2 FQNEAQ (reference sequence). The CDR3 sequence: CASSLREGHEQYF. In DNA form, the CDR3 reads TGTGCCAGCAGTCTAAGGGAGGGGCACGAGCAGTACTTC.

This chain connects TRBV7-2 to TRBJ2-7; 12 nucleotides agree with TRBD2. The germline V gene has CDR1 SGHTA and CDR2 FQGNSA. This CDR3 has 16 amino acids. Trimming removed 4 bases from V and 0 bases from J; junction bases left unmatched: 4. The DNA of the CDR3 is TGTGCCAGCAGCTCCCGGACTAGCGGGAACTCCTACGAGCAGTACTTC. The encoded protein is CASSSRTSGNSYEQYF.

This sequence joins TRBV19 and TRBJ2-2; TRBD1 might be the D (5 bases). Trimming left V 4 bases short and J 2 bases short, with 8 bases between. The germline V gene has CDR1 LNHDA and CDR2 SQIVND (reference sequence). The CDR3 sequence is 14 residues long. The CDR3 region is CASSRQTNTGELFF. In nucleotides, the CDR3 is TGTGCCAGTAGTAGACAGACTAACACCGGGGAGCTGTTTTTT. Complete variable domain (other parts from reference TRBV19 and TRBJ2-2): DGGITQSPKYLFRKEGQNVTLSCEQNLNHDAMYWYRQDPGQGLRLIYYSQIVNDFQKGDIAEGYSVSREKKESFPLTVTSAQKNPTAFYLCASSRQTNTGELFFGEGSRLTVL.